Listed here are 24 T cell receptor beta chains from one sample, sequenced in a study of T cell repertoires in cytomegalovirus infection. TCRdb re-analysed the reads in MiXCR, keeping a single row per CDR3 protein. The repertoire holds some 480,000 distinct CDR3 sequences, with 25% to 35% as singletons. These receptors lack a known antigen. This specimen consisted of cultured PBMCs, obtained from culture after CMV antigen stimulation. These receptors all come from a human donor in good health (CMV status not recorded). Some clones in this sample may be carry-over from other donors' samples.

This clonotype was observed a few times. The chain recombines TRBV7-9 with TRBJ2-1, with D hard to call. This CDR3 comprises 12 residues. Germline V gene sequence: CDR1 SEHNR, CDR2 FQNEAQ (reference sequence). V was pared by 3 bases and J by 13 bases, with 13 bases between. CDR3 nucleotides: TGTGCCAGCAGCTTTGAGGACCCTTTTCAGTTCTTC. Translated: CASSFEDPFQFF. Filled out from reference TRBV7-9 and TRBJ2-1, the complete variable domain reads DTGVSQNPRHKITKRGQNVTFRCDPISEHNRLYWYRQTLGQGPEFLTYFQNEAQLEKSRLLSDRFSAERPKGSFSTLEIQRTEQGDSAMYLCASSFEDPFQFFGPGTRLTVL.

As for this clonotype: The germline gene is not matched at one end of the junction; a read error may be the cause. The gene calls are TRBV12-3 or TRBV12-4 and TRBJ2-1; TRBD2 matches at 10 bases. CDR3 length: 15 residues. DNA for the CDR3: TGTGCCAGCAGATTAGCGGGAGGAGGGGGCAATGAGCAGTTCTTC. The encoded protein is CASRLAGGGGNEQFF.

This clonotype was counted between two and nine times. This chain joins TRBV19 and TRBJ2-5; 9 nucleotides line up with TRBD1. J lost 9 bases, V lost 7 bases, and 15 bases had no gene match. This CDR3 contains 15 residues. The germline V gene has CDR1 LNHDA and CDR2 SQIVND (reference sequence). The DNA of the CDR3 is TGTGCCAGTACCCCGGACAGGGGCTCCCATTGGGCCCAGTACTTC. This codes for CASTPDRGSHWAQYF.

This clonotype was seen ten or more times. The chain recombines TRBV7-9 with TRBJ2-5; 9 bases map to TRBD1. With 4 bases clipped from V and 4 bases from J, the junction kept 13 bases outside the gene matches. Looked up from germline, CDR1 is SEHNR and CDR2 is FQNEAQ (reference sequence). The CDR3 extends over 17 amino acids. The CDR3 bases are TGTGCCAGCAGCTCGCTGCCCGGGACAGGGAGAGGAGAGACCCAGTACTTC. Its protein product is CASSSLPGTGRGETQYF.

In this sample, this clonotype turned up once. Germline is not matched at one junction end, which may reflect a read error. CDR3 in amino acids: CASSQLTGGCTF. CDR3 sequence (DNA): TGTGCCAGCAGCCAGTTGACAGGGGGCTGCACCTTC. The genes are TRBV14 and TRBJ1-2; TRBD1 agrees at 10 bases. This CDR3 comprises 12 residues. The V gene's germline CDR1 is SGHDN and CDR2 FVKESK.

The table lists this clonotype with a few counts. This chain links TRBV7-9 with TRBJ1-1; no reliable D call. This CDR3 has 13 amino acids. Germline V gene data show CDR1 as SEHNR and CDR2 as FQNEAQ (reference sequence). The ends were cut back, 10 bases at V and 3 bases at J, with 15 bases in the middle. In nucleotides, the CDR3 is TGTGCCACCCTCGGCCTCGGGGACACTGAAGCTTTCTTT. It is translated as CATLGLGDTEAFF.

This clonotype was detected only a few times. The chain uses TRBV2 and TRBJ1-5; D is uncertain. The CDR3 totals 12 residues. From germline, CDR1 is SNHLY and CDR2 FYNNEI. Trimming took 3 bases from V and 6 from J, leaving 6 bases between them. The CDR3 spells CASSEWRQPQHF. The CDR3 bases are TGTGCCAGCAGTGAGTGGCGTCAGCCCCAGCATTTT.

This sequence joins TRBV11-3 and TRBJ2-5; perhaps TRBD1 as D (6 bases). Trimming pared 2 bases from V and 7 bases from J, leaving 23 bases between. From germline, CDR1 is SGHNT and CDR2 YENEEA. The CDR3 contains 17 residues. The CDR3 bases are TGTGCCAGCAGCTTACCCGGCGACAGGAGTAAATTTGGGACCCAGTACTTC. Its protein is CASSLPGDRSKFGTQYF.

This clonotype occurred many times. The CDR3 protein is CASSWGTVLMNTEAFF. In DNA, the CDR3 is TGTGCCAGCAGCTGGGGGACAGTTCTTATGAACACTGAAGCTTTCTTT. The chain couples TRBV7-2 to TRBJ1-1; 7 bases align to TRBD1. J was trimmed by 0 bases and V by 4 bases; bases with no gene match: 8. CDR1 is SGHTA and CDR2 is FQGNSA in the germline V gene. The CDR3 consists of 16 residues. The full variable domain, with the rest looked up from reference TRBV7-2 and TRBJ1-1, is GAGVSQSPSNKVTEKGKDVELRCDPISGHTALYWYRQSLGQGLEFLIYFQGNSAPDKSGLPSDRFSAERTGGSVSTLTIQRTQQEDSAVYLCASSWGTVLMNTEAFFGQGTRLTVV.

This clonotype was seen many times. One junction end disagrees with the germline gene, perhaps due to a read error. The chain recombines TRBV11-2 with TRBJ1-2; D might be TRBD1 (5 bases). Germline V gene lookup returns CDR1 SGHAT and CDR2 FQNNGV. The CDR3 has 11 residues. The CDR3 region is CASSLVGPSSF. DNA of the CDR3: TGTGCCAGCAGCCTTGTGGGGCCTTCCTCCTTC.

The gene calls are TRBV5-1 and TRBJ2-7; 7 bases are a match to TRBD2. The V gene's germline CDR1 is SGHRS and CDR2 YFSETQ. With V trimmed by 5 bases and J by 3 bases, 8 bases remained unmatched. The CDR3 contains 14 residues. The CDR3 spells CASSPLWGGYEQYF. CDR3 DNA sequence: TGCGCCAGCAGTCCCCTGTGGGGGGGCTACGAGCAGTACTTC.

The CDR3 sequence: CASSPPEGPRTQYF. CDR3 nucleotides: TGTGCCAGCTCACCACCGGAGGGGCCGAGGACCCAGTACTTC. This chain joins TRBV18 and TRBJ2-5; a possible D gene is TRBD2 (6 bases). Germline CDR1 KGHSH, CDR2 LQKENI. Trimming pared 0 bases from V and 7 bases from J, leaving 12 bases between. The CDR3 totals 14 residues. Based on the CDR3 plus reference TRBV18 and TRBJ2-5, the full variable domain is NAGVMQNPRHLVRRRGQEARLRCSPMKGHSHVYWYRQLPEEGLKFMVYLQKENIIDESGMPKERFSAEFPKEGPSILRIQQVVRGDSAAYFCASSPPEGPRTQYFGPGTRLLVL.

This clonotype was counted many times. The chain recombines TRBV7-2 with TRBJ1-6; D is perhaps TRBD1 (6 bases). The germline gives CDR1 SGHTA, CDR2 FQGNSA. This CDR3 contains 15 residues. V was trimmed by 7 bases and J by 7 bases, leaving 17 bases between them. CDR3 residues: CASTRAGQINSPLHF. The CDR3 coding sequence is TGTGCCAGCACCCGAGCCGGACAGATCAATTCACCCCTCCACTTT.

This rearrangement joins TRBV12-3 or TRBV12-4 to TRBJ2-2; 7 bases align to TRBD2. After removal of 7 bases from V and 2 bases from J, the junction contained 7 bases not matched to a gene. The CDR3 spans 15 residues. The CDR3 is CASTPGLFNTGELFF. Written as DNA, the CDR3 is TGTGCCAGCACCCCGGGACTATTTAACACCGGGGAGCTGTTTTTT.

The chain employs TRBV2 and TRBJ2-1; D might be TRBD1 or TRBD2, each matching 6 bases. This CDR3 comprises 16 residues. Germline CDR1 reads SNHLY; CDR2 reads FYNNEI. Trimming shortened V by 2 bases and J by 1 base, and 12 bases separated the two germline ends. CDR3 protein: CASSERGAGSYNEQFF. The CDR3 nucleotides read TGTGCCAGCAGTGAAAGGGGGGCAGGGTCCTACAATGAGCAGTTCTTC.

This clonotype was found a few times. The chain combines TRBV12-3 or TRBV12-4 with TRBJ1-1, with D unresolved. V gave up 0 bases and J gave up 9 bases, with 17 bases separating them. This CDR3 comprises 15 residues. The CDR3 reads CASSLATLDRYQAFF. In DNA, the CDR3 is TGTGCCAGCAGTTTAGCCACCCTGGACCGTTACCAAGCTTTCTTT.

CDR3 sequence reads: CASSLGRRAEDNEQFF. The CDR3 DNA follows: TGTGCCAGCAGCTTAGGTCGGAGAGCCGAAGACAATGAGCAGTTCTTC. The chain recombines TRBV7-9 with TRBJ2-1; D ambiguous. Germline CDR1 reads SEHNR; CDR2 reads FQNEAQ (reference sequence). Between the trimmed V and J ends, which lost 1 base and 5 bases, there was a span of 15 bases. The CDR3 runs to 16 residues.

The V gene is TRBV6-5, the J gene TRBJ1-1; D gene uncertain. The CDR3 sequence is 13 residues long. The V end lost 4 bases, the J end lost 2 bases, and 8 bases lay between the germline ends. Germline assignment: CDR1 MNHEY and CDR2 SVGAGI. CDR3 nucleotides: TGTGCCAGCAGTTGGAACAGAAACACTGAAGCTTTCTTT. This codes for CASSWNRNTEAFF.

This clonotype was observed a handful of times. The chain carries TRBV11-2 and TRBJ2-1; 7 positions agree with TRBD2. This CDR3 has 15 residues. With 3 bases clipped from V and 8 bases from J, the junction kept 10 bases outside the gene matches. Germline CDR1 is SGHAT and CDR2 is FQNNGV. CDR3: CASSFTSAWFDEQFF. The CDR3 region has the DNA TGTGCCAGCAGCTTTACTAGCGCGTGGTTCGATGAGCAGTTCTTC.

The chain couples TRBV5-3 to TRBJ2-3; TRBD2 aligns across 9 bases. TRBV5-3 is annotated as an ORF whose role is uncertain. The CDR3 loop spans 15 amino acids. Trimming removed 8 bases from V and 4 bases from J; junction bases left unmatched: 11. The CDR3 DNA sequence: TGTGCCAGCAGCCATAGCGGGAGTGGGTCAGATACGCAGTATTTT. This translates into CASSHSGSGSDTQYF.

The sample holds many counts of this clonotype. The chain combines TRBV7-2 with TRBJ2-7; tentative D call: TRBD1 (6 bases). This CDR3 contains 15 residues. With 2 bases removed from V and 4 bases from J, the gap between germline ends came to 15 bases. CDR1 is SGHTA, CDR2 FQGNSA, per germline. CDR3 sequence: CASSLIGGVGYEQYF. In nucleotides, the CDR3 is TGTGCCAGCAGCTTAATAGGGGGTGTAGGGTACGAGCAGTACTTC.

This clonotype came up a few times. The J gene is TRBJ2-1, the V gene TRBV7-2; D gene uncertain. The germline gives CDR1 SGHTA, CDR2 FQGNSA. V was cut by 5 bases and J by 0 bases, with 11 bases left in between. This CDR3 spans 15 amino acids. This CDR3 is CASSLSVDSYNEQFF. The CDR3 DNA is TGTGCCAGCAGCCTGAGTGTGGACTCCTACAATGAGCAGTTCTTC. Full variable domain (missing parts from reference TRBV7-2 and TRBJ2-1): GAGVSQSPSNKVTEKGKDVELRCDPISGHTALYWYRQSLGQGLEFLIYFQGNSAPDKSGLPSDRFSAERTGGSVSTLTIQRTQQEDSAVYLCASSLSVDSYNEQFFGPGTRLTVL.

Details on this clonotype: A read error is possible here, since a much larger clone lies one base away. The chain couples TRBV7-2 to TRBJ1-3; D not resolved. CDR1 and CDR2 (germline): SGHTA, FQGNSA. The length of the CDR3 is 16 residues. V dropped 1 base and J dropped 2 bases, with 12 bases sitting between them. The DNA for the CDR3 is TGTGCCAGCAGCTTAGGCCCCGTGATTGCTGGAAACACCATATATTTT. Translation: CASSLGPVIAGNTIYF.

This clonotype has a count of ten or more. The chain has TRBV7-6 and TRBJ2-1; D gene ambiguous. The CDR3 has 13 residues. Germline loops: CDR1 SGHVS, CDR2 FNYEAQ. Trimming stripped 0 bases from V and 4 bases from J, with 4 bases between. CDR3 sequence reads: CASSLASYNEQFF. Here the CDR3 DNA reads TGTGCCAGCAGCTTAGCGAGTTACAATGAGCAGTTCTTC. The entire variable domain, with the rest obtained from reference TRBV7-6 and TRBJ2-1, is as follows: GAGVSQSPRYKVTKRGQDVALRCDPISGHVSLYWYRQALGQGPEFLTYFNYEAQQDKSGLPNDRFSAERPEGSISTLTIQRTEQRDSAMYRCASSLASYNEQFFGPGTRLTVL.